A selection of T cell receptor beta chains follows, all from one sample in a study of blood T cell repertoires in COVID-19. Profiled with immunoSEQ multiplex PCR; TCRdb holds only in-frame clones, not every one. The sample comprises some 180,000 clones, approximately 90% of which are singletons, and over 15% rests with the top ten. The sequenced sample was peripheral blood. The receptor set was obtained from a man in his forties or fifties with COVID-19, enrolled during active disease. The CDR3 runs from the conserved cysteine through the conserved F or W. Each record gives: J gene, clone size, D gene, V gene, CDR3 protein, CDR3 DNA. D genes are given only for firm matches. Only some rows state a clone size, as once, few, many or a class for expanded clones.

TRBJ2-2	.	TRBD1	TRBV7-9	CASSFMKGQGASNTGELFF	TGTGCCAGCAGTTTTATGAAGGGACAGGGGGCCTCGAACACCGGGGAGCTGTTTTTT
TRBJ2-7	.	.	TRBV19	CASSIRGLDDEQYF	TGTGCCAGTAGTATACGGGGTCTTGATGACGAGCAGTACTTC
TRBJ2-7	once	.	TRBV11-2	CASSLDLSYEQYF	TGTGCCAGCAGCTTAGATCTGTCCTACGAGCAGTACTTC
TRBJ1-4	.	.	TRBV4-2	CASSQLSGEKLFF	TGTGCCAGCAGCCAGCTATCGGGGGAAAAACTGTTTTTT
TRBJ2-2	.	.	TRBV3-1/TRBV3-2	CASSQVTGRTNTGELFF	TGTGCCAGCAGCCAAGTAACAGGGAGAACGAACACCGGGGAGCTGTTTTTT
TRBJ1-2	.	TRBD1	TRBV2	CASRNTGTGKNYGYTF	TGTGCCAGCAGGAATACCGGGACAGGGAAGAACTATGGCTACACCTTC
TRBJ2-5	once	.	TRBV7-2	CASSSGQLLQETQYF	TGTGCCAGCAGCTCCGGACAGCTTTTACAAGAGACCCAGTACTTC
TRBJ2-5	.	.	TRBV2	CASSFSEETQYF	TGTGCCAGCAGTTTTAGTGAAGAGACCCAGTACTTC
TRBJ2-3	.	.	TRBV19	CATQRTSSRADTQYF	TGTGCCACTCAGAGAACTAGCTCCAGGGCAGATACGCAGTATTTT
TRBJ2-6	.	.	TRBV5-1	CASSLEGNSGANVLTF	TGCGCCAGCAGCTTAGAGGGAAACTCTGGGGCCAACGTCCTGACTTTC
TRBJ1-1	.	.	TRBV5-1	CASSPGGRGMNTEAFF	TGCGCCAGCAGCCCGGGGGGTAGAGGAATGAACACTGAAGCTTTCTTT
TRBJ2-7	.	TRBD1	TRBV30	CAWSVGPGQALNYEQYF	TGTGCCTGGAGTGTAGGCCCGGGACAGGCCTTAAACTACGAGCAGTACTTC
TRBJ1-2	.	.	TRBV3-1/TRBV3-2	CASSQQGFNYGYTF	TGTGCCAGCAGCCAACAGGGTTTCAACTATGGCTACACCTTC
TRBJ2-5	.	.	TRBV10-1	CASSDPGTGETQYF	TGCGCCAGCAGTGACCCCGGGACTGGGGAGACCCAGTACTTC
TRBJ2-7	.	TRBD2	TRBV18	CASSVAGDGEQYF	TGTGCCAGCTCGGTAGCGGGAGATGGCGAGCAGTACTTC
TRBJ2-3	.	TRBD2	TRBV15	CATSRDLLGGADTQYF	TGTGCCACCAGCAGAGATCTCCTTGGGGGGGCAGATACGCAGTATTTT
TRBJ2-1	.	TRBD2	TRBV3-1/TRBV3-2	CASSLTSAEQFF	TGTGCCAGCAGCCTAACTAGCGCTGAGCAGTTCTTC
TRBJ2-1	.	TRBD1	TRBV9	CASSVAWGDRGTGGNEQFF	TGTGCCAGCAGCGTAGCTTGGGGGGACAGGGGGACAGGTGGCAATGAGCAGTTCTTC
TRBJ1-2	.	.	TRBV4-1	CASSQVSTGTGYTF	TGCGCCAGCAGCCAAGTTAGTACAGGGACTGGCTACACCTTC
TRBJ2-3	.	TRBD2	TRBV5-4	CASSLGGGLAGWEDTQYF	TGTGCCAGCAGCTTGGGGGGTGGACTAGCGGGATGGGAAGATACGCAGTATTTT
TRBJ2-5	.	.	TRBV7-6	CASSLRGYSQETQYF	TGTGCCAGCAGCCTCAGAGGATACTCTCAAGAGACCCAGTACTTC
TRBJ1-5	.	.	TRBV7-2	CASSLSLQSNQPQHF	TGTGCCAGCAGCTTAAGTTTACAGAGCAATCAGCCCCAGCATTTT
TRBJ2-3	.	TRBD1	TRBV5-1	CASSLGQGARTDTQYF	TGCGCCAGCAGCTTGGGACAGGGGGCGCGTACAGATACGCAGTATTTT
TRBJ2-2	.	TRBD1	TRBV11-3	CASSLGQENTGELFF	TGTGCCAGCAGCTTGGGACAGGAGAACACCGGGGAGCTGTTTTTT
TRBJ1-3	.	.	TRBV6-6	CASSPLQERGNTIYF	TGTGCCAGCAGTCCCCTACAAGAGAGGGGAAACACCATATATTTT
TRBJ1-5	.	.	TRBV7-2	CASSARGGAMDNQPQHF	TGTGCCAGCAGCGCCCGGGGGGGGGCAATGGACAATCAGCCCCAGCATTTT
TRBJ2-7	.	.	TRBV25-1	CASSGTVGPYEQYF	TGTGCCAGCAGTGGCACAGTCGGCCCCTACGAGCAGTACTTC
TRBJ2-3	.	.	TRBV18	CASSPPGEGQDTQYF	TGTGCCAGCTCACCCCCAGGGGAGGGACAAGATACGCAGTATTTT
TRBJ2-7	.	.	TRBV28	CASSLPGGASDEQYF	TGTGCCAGCAGTCTTCCGGGGGGCGCCTCGGACGAGCAGTACTTC
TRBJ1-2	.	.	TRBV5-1	CASRSIRGGPPLNYGYTF	TGCGCCAGCAGGTCCATTCGGGGAGGGCCCCCCCTCAACTATGGCTACACCTTC
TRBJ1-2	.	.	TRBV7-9	CASSFGGFYTF	TGTGCCAGCAGCTTCGGGGGGTTTTACACCTTC
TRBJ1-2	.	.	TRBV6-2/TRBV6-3	CASSGQGFSTGYTF	TGTGCCAGCAGTGGCCAGGGGTTTTCGACTGGCTACACCTTC
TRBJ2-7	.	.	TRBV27	CASSRSVLGQGQYEQYF	TGTGCCAGCAGCCGATCGGTCTTGGGGCAGGGTCAGTACGAGCAGTACTTC
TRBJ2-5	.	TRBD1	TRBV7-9	CASSYGTVQETQYF	TGTGCCAGCAGCTACGGGACAGTGCAAGAGACCCAGTACTTC
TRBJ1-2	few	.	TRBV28	CASSFLVRMYYGYTF	TGTGCCAGCAGTTTCCTTGTCAGAATGTACTATGGCTACACCTTC
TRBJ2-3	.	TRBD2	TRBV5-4	CASSIRTSGTDTQYF	TGTGCCAGCAGCATAAGGACTAGCGGCACAGATACGCAGTATTTT
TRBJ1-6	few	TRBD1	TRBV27	CASSLSPQGGNNSPLHF	TGTGCCAGCAGTTTATCCCCTCAGGGGGGAAATAATTCACCCCTCCACTTT
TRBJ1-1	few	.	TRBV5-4	CASSSMSSEAFF	TGTGCCAGCAGCTCAATGTCATCTGAAGCTTTCTTT
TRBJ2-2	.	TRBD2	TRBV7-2	CASSPWFGGAGELFF	TGTGCCAGCAGCCCCTGGTTCGGGGGGGCCGGGGAGCTGTTTTTT
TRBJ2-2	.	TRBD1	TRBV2	CASARGQGELFF	TGTGCCAGTGCCAGGGGGCAGGGGGAGCTGTTTTTT
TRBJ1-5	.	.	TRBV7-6	CASSFDRSGQPQHF	TGTGCCAGCAGCTTCGACAGGTCTGGTCAGCCCCAGCATTTT
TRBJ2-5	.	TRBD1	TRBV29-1	CSVNGQGSKETQYF	TGCAGCGTAAATGGACAGGGTTCGAAAGAGACCCAGTACTTC